The 18 T cell receptor beta chains below all came from one sample that was sequenced in a study of cytomegalovirus exposure and HLA in healthy donors. 13 Jbeta primers and 60 Vbeta primers were used for the PCR. Clones were sequenced by immunoSEQ multiplex PCR, and TCRdb holds only the in-frame ones, with some missing. The sample holds 150,000 or so clones, about 70% seen once. The sequenced sample consisted of PBMCs. Receptors were obtained from a man aged 25-45 years in good health and CMV-seropositive.

The V gene is TRBV7-9, the J gene TRBJ2-7; TRBD2 aligns across 8 bases. The CDR3 loop spans 14 amino acids. Germline CDR1 is SEHNR and CDR2 is FQNEAQ (reference sequence). The J segment lost 5 bases and the V segment lost 5 bases, leaving 8 bases of the junction unmatched. CDR3 loop: CASSPGLAYNEQYF. In DNA form, the CDR3 reads TGTGCCAGCAGCCCAGGACTAGCTTACAACGAGCAGTACTTC.

This sequence joins TRBV4-1 and TRBJ1-2; D may be TRBD1 (5 bases). Trimming removed 5 bases from V and 0 bases from J, with 10 bases in between. CDR1 MGHRA and CDR2 YSYEKL come from the germline V gene. This CDR3 has 14 amino acids. The CDR3 reads CASSGTVANYGYTF. CDR3 DNA: TGCGCCAGCAGCGGGACTGTAGCTAACTATGGCTACACCTTC.

This clone occurred once. CDR3 region: CASSMGQQETQYF. CDR3 in DNA: TGTGCCAGCAGCATGGGACAGCAAGAGACCCAGTACTTC. This chain uses TRBV11-3 with TRBJ2-5; 7 positions match TRBD1. CDR1 and CDR2 (germline): SGHNT, YENEEA. V gave up 5 bases and J gave up 2 bases; unmatched junction bases: 2. CDR3 length equals 13 residues.

The V gene is TRBV2, the J gene TRBJ2-7; the D gene is possibly TRBD1 (6 bases). Trimming stripped 6 bases from V and 2 bases from J, with 11 bases between. The CDR3 sequence is 13 residues long. Germline V lookup: CDR1 SNHLY, CDR2 FYNNEI. In nucleotides, the CDR3 is TGTGCCAGCAGAAGGGACATAGCCTACGAGCAGTACTTC. This translates into CASRRDIAYEQYF.

The chain links TRBV9 to TRBJ2-2; no definite D call. CDR3 length: 14 residues. The germline V gene has CDR1 SGDLS and CDR2 YYNGEE. The germline V and J ends were trimmed by 0 bases and 1 base, with 4 bases remaining between them. The CDR3 bases are TGTGCCAGCAGCGTAGTCGGGAACACCGGGGAGCTGTTTTTT. It is translated as CASSVVGNTGELFF.

V usage is TRBV11-2 and J usage is TRBJ2-1, with TRBD1 matching 7 bases. Germline assignment: CDR1 SGHAT and CDR2 FQNNGV. The trim removed 1 base at V and 4 bases at J, leaving 4 bases unmatched. The CDR3 is 15 amino acids. Here the CDR3 reads CASSLGATGYNEQFF. CDR3 nucleotide sequence: TGTGCCAGCAGCTTAGGGGCGACAGGGTACAATGAGCAGTTCTTC.

This chain uses TRBV6-6 with TRBJ1-6, with 9 nucleotides matching TRBD1. CDR1 is MNHNY, CDR2 SVGAGI, per germline (reference sequence). Losses at the gene ends were 4 bases for V and 5 bases for J; bases not matched to a gene: 3. This CDR3 has 15 amino acids. In DNA form, the CDR3 reads TGTGCCAGCAGTTCGAGACAGGGGGATAATTCACCCCTCCACTTT. As protein: CASSSRQGDNSPLHF.

The V call is TRBV15, the J call TRBJ2-5; D may be TRBD1 (5 bases). The CDR3 contains 15 residues. Germline V gene data show CDR1 as LNHNV and CDR2 as YYDKDF (reference sequence). V gave up 0 bases and J gave up 5 bases, with 13 bases separating them. CDR3 region: CATSRDNGRDETQYF. The CDR3 DNA sequence: TGTGCCACCAGCAGAGATAACGGCAGGGATGAGACCCAGTACTTC.

CDR3 coding DNA: TGTGCCAGCAGGCCCAGGGGTATAGACTACGAGCAGTACTTC. This codes for CASRPRGIDYEQYF. The chain joins TRBV6-1 to TRBJ2-7; D is perhaps TRBD1 (6 bases). Germline CDR1 MNHNS, CDR2 SASEGT. Trimming took off 6 bases at V and 3 bases at J, with 15 bases between the two ends. CDR3 length equals 14 residues.

V gene TRBV5-4 combines with J gene TRBJ2-3; 8 positions agree with TRBD2. Germline-derived CDR1 and CDR2 are SGHNT and YYREEE (reference sequence). The CDR3 is made up of 14 amino acids. V lost 6 bases, J lost 4 bases, and 7 bases stayed unmatched. The DNA for the CDR3 is TGTGCCAGCAAGCCGGGAGGGCCGGCAGATACGCAGTATTTT. Protein product: CASKPGGPADTQYF.

Only a few counts were recorded for this clone. This rearrangement joins TRBV19 to TRBJ2-4, with D maybe TRBD2 (6 bases). Trimming pared 5 bases from V and 6 bases from J, leaving 14 bases between. The CDR3 loop spans 14 amino acids. Per the germline V gene, CDR1 is LNHDA and CDR2 is SQIVND (reference sequence). CDR3 nucleotide sequence: TGTGCCAGTAGTTCGAGGACTACAATAAACATTCAGTACTTC. Its translation: CASSSRTTINIQYF.

In the case of this clone: The same CDR3 can be traced to other DNA sequences in this sample. The chain combines TRBV5-1 with TRBJ1-1, with D perhaps matching TRBD1 (6 bases). The CDR3 is made up of 16 amino acids. The ends were cut back, 0 bases at V and 4 bases at J, with 16 bases in the middle. Looked up from germline, CDR1 is SGHRS and CDR2 is YFSETQ. CDR3 coding DNA: TGCGCCAGCAGCTTGGCCTCTGGAGGGGGGGGCACTGAAGCTTTCTTT. It is translated as CASSLASGGGGTEAFF.

The chain employs TRBV7-9 and TRBJ1-2, with 7 bases matching TRBD1. J gave up 3 bases and V 5 bases, and 3 bases lay outside the gene matches. The CDR3 extends over 13 amino acids. CDR1 and CDR2 from the germline V gene are SEHNR and FQNEAQ (reference sequence). The CDR3 sequence is CASSIGTDYGYTF. CDR3 coding DNA: TGTGCCAGCAGCATTGGGACAGACTATGGCTACACCTTC. The full variable domain, with the rest looked up from reference TRBV7-9 and TRBJ1-2, is DTGVSQNPRHKITKRGQNVTFRCDPISEHNRLYWYRQTLGQGPEFLTYFQNEAQLEKSRLLSDRFSAERPKGSFSTLEIQRTEQGDSAMYLCASSIGTDYGYTFGSGTRLTVV.

The rearrangement uses TRBV19 and TRBJ1-2; TRBD1 agrees at 9 bases. Germline V gene sequence: CDR1 LNHDA, CDR2 SQIVND (reference sequence). The CDR3 is 15 residues long. V lost 5 bases and J lost 2; bases outside the gene matches: 6. CDR3 in amino acids: CASSLPDRGNYGYTF. The CDR3 bases are TGTGCCAGTAGTCTACCAGACAGGGGGAACTATGGCTACACCTTC.

The gene calls are TRBV28 and TRBJ2-7, with D possibly TRBD1 on 7 matching bases. CDR1 and CDR2 from the germline V gene are MDHEN and SYDVKM. There are 13 residues in the CDR3. V lost 8 bases and J 7 bases, leaving 18 bases between the germline ends. CDR3 bases: TGTGCCAGCTGGGCAGGGGGGTCTCGGGAGCAGTACTTC. This encodes CASWAGGSREQYF.

V and J are TRBV6-1 and TRBJ2-3; 7 nucleotides align to TRBD1. The J segment lost 4 bases and the V segment lost 4 bases, leaving 5 bases of the junction unmatched. The germline gives CDR1 MNHNS, CDR2 SASEGT. The CDR3 loop spans 14 amino acids. Written as DNA, the CDR3 is TGTGCCAGCAGTGTGACAGGGCTCCCAGATACGCAGTATTTT. Translated, it gives CASSVTGLPDTQYF.

The V and J genes are TRBV30 and TRBJ1-5; D is unclear. V was trimmed by 7 bases and J by 3 bases, leaving 13 bases between them. CDR1 GTSNPN and CDR2 SVGIG come from the germline V gene (reference sequence). The CDR3 consists of 13 residues. CDR3 loop: CALGVRDNQPQHF. CDR3 DNA sequence: TGTGCCTTGGGAGTTCGAGACAATCAGCCCCAGCATTTT.

The sample holds a few counts of this clone. This chain connects TRBV19 to TRBJ2-6; D gene unclear. The CDR3 extends over 14 amino acids. Trimming pared 5 bases from V and 2 bases from J, leaving 7 bases between. Germline V gives CDR1 LNHDA, CDR2 SQIVND (reference sequence). This CDR3 is CASSSRTGANVLTF. CDR3 sequence (DNA): TGTGCCAGTAGTTCTCGTACTGGGGCCAACGTCCTGACTTTC.